This T cell receptor beta chain originates from a study of control samples from healthy donors and cancer patients. V was pared by 0 bases and J by 8 bases, with 5 bases of the junction left unmatched. This CDR3 is 15 amino acids long. Germline CDR1 LGHDT, CDR2 YNNKEL (reference sequence). Some clones are missing from TCRdb's copy, which holds only in-frame ones; the method was immunoSEQ multiplex PCR. The sample carries about 160,000 clones, 90% to 95% recorded once. Sequences were obtained from blood. The source is a woman aged 55-69 years in good health. V and J are TRBV3-1 (or the pseudogene TRBV3-2) and TRBJ1-3; 9 bases line up with TRBD1. CDR3 nucleotides: TGTGCCAGCAGCCAAGATTTGACAGGGGGAGACACCATATATTTT. Protein sequence: CASSQDLTGGDTIYF.